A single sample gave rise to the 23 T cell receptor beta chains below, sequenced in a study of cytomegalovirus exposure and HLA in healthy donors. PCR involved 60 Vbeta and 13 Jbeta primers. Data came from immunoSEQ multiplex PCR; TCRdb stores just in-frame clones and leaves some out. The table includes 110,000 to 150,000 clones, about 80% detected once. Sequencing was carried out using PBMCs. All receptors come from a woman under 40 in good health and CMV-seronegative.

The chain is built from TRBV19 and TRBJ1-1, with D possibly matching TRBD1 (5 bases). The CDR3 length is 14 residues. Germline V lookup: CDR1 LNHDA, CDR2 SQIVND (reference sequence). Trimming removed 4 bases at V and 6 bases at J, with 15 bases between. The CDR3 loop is CASSSGDGAPEAFF. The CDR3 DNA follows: TGTGCCAGTAGTAGCGGGGACGGGGCTCCTGAAGCTTTCTTT.

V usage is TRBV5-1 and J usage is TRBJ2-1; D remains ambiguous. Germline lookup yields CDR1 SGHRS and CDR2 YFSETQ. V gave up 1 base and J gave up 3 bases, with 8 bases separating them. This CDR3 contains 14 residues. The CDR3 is CASSLSLNYNEQFF. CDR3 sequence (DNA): TGCGCCAGCAGCTTGTCACTAAACTACAATGAGCAGTTCTTC.

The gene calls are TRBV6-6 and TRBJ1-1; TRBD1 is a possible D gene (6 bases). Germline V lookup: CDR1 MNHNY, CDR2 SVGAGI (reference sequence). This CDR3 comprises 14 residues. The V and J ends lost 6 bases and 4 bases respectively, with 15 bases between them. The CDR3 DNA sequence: TGTGCCAGCAGCCTAGGGAGGGGGGGCACTGAAGCTTTCTTT. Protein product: CASSLGRGGTEAFF.

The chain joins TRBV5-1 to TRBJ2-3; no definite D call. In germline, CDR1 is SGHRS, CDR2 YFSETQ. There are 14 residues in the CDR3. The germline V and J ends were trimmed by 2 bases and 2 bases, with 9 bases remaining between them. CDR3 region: CASSLQLFTDTQYF. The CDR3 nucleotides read TGCGCCAGCAGCTTACAGTTATTCACAGATACGCAGTATTTT.

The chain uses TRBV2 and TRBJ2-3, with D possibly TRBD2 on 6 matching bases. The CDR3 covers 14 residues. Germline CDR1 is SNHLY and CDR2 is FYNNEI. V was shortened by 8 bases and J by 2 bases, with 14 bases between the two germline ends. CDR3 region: CASVRRTITDTQYF. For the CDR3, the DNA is TGTGCCAGCGTCCGCCGGACTATCACAGATACGCAGTATTTT.

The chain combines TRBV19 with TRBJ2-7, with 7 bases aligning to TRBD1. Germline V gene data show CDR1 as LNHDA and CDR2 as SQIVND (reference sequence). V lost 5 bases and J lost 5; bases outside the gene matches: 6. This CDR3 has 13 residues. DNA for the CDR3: TGTGCCAGTAGTTCCCGACAGGGCGACGAGCAGTACTTC. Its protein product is CASSSRQGDEQYF. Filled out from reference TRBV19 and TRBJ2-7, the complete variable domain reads DGGITQSPKYLFRKEGQNVTLSCEQNLNHDAMYWYRQDPGQGLRLIYYSQIVNDFQKGDIAEGYSVSREKKESFPLTVTSAQKNPTAFYLCASSSRQGDEQYFGPGTRLTVT.

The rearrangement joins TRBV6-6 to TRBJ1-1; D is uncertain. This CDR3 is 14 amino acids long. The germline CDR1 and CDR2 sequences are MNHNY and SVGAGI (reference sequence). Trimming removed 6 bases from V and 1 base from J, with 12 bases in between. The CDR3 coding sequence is TGTGCCAGCAGACCTTTAACAGCGAACACTGAAGCTTTCTTT. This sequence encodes CASRPLTANTEAFF.

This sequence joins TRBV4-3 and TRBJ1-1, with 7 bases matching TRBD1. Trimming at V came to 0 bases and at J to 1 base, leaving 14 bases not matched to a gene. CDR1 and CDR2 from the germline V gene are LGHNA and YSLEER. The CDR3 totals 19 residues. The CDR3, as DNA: TGCGCCAGCAGCCAAGATCCGGGCAGGGGGAGACCGGGGAACACTGAAGCTTTCTTT. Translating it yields CASSQDPGRGRPGNTEAFF.

The CDR3 DNA is TGTGCCAGCAGCTCGACTAGCGGGGGCAACACCGGGGAGCTGTTTTTT. This translates into CASSSTSGGNTGELFF. The genes are TRBV5-6 and TRBJ2-2, with 12 bases aligning to TRBD2. V gave up 3 bases and J gave up 2 bases; unmatched junction bases: 2. Per germline, CDR1 SGHDT and CDR2 YYEEEE. The CDR3 loop spans 16 amino acids.

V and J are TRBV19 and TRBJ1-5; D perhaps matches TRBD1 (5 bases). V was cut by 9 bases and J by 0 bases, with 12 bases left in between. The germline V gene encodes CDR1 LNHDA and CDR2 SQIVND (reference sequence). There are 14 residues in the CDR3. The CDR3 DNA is TGTGCCAGCACGGGGGGTTTTAGCAATCAGCCCCAGCATTTT. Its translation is CASTGGFSNQPQHF.

CDR3 sequence (DNA): TGTGCCAGCAACCCGGGACAGGGGGCCGAGCAGTACTTC. This gives the protein CASNPGQGAEQYF. V and J are TRBV5-6 and TRBJ2-7, with 12 positions matching TRBD1. Germline lookup yields CDR1 SGHDT and CDR2 YYEEEE. The CDR3 consists of 13 residues. Losses at the gene ends were 6 bases for V and 6 bases for J; bases not matched to a gene: 4.

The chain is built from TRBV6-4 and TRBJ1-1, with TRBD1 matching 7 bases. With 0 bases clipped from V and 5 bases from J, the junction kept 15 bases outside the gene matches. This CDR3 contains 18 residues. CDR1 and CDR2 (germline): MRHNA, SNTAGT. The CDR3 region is CASSDSGSTGCPLTEAFF. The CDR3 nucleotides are TGTGCCAGCAGTGACTCCGGTTCGACAGGGTGTCCGCTTACTGAAGCTTTCTTT.

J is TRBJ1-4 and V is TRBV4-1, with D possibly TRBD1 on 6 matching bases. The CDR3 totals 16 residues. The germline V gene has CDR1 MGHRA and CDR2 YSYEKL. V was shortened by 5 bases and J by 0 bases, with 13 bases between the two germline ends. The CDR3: CASSSRQETTNEKLFF. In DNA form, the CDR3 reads TGCGCCAGCAGCTCAAGACAGGAAACAACTAATGAAAAACTGTTTTTT.

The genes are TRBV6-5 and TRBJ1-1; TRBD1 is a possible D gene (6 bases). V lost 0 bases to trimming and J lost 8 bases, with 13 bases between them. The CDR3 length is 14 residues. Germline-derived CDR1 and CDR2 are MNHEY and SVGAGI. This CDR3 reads CASSYSLSQGEAFF. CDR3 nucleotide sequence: TGTGCCAGCAGTTACTCGTTATCGCAGGGGGAAGCTTTCTTT.

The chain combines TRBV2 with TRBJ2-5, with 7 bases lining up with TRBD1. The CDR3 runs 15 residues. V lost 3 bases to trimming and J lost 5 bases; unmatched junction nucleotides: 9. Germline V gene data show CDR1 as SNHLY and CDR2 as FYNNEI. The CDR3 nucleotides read TGTGCCAGCAGTGACCCCAGGGGGATATTCGAGACCCAGTACTTC. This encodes CASSDPRGIFETQYF.

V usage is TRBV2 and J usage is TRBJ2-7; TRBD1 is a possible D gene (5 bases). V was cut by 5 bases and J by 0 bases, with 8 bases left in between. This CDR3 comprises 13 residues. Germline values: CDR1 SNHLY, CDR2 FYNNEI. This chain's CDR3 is CASSTGYSYEQYF. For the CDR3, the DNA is TGTGCCAGCAGTACAGGTTACTCCTACGAGCAGTACTTC.

CDR3 nucleotides: TGTGCCAGCAGTCCCCCCCCGACAGGGGGATGGAACACTGAAGCTTTCTTT. Translating it yields CASSPPPTGGWNTEAFF. The gene calls are TRBV27 and TRBJ1-1; 9 bases align to TRBD1. CDR3 length equals 17 residues. The V gene end was trimmed by 5 bases and the J gene end by 1 base; junction bases not matched to a gene: 11. Germline V CDR1 and CDR2: MNHEY, SMNVEV (reference sequence).

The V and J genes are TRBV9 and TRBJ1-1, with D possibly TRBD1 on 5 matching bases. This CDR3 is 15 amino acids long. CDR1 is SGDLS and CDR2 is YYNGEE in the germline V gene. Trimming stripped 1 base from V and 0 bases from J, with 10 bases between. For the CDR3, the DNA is TGTGCCAGCAGCGTACACCCGGGGGTGAACACTGAAGCTTTCTTT. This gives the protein CASSVHPGVNTEAFF.

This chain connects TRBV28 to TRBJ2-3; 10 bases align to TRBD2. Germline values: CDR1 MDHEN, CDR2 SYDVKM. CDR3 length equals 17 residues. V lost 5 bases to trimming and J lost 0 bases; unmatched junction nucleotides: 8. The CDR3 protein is CASSPTSGFLSTDTQYF. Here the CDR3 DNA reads TGTGCCAGCAGTCCGACTAGCGGGTTCCTAAGCACAGATACGCAGTATTTT. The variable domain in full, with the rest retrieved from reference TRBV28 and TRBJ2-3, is DVKVTQSSRYLVKRTGEKVFLECVQDMDHENMFWYRQDPGLGLRLIYFSYDVKMKEKGDIPEGYSVSREKKERFSLILESASTNQTSMYLCASSPTSGFLSTDTQYFGPGTRLTVL.

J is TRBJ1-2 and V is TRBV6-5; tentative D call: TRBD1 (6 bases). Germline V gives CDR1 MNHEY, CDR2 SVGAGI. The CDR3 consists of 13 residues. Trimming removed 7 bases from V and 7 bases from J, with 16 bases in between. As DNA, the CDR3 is TGTGCCAGCAAACCCGGGGGGCAGGGTGGCTACACCTTC. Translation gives CASKPGGQGGYTF.

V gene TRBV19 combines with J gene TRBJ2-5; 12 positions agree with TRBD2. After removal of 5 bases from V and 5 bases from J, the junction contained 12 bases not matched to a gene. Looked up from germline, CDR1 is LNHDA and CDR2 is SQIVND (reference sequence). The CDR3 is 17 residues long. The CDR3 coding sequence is TGTGCCAGTAGTTCAAAAACGACTAGCGGGGGAATGGAGACCCAGTACTTC. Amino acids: CASSSKTTSGGMETQYF.

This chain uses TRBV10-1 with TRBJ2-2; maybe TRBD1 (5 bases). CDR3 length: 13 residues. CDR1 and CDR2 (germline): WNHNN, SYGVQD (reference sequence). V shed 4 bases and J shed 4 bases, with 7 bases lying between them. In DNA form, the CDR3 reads TGCGCCAGCAGTGGACAGCTCACCGGGGAGCTGTTTTTT. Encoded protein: CASSGQLTGELFF.

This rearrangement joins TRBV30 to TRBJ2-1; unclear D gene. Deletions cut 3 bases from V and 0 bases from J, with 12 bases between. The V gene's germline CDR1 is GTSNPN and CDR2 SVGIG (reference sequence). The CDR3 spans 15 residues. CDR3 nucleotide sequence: TGTGCCTGGAGGCTCCCGGGTAGCTCCTACAATGAGCAGTTCTTC. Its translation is CAWRLPGSSYNEQFF.